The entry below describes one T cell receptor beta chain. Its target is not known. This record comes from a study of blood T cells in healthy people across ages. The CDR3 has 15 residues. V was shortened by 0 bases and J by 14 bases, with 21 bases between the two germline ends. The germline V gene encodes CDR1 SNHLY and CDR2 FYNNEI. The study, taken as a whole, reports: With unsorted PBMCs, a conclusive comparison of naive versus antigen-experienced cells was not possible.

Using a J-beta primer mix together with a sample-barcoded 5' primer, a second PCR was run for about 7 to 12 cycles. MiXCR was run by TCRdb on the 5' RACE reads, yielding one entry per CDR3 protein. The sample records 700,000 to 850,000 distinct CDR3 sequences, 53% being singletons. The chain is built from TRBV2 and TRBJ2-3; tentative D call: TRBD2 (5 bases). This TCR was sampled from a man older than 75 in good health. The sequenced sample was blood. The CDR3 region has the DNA TGTGCCAGCAGTGAAGCATCGAGCGGCACAAGGAGCGCGTATTTT. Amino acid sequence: CASSEASSGTRSAYF.